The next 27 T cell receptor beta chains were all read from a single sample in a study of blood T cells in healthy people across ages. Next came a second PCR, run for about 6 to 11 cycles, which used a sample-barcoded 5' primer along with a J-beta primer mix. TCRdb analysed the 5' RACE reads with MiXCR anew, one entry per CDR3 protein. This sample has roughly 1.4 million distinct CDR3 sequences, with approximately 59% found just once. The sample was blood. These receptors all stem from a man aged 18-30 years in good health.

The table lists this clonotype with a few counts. The CDR3 nucleotides read TGTGCCAGCAGCTTAGACGGGGCTACAGATACGCAGTATTTT. It yields the protein CASSLDGATDTQYF. The V gene is TRBV7-2, the J gene TRBJ2-3; D tentatively reads TRBD1 or TRBD2 (5 bases each). Germline lookup yields CDR1 SGHTA and CDR2 FQGNSA. Trimming stripped 1 base from V and 3 bases from J, with 8 bases between. There are 14 residues in the CDR3.

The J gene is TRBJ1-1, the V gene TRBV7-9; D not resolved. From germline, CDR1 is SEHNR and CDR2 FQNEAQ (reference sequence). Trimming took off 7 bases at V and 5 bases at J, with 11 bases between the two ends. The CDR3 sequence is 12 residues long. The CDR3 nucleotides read TGTGCCAGCACCCCAAGAGTTACTGAAGCTTTCTTT. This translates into CASTPRVTEAFF.

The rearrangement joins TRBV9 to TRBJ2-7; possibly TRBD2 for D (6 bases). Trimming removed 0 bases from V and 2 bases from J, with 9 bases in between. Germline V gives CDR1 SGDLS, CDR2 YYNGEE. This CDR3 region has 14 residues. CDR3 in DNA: TGTGCCAGCAGCGTAGGGGCGGGGACCTACGAGCAGTACTTC. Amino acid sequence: CASSVGAGTYEQYF.

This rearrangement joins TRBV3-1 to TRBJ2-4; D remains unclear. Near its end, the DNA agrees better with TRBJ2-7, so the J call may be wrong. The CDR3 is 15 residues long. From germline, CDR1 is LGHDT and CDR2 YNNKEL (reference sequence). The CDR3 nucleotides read TGTGCCAGCAGCCAACACACTATGACGGCACGCGAGCAGTACTTC. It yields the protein CASSQHTMTAREQYF.

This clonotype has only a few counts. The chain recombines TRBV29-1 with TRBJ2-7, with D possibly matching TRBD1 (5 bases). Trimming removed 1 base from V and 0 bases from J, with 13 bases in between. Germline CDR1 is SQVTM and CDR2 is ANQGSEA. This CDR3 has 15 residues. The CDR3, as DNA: TGCAGCGTTGAAGCTTATAGGGGTAGCTCCTACGAGCAGTACTTC. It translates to CSVEAYRGSSYEQYF.

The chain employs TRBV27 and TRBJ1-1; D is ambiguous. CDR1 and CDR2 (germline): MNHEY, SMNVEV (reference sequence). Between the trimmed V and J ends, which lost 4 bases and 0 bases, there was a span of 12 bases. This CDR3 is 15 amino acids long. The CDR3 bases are TGTGCCAGCAGTTCATCGGAACGGATGAACACTGAAGCTTTCTTT. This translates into CASSSSERMNTEAFF.

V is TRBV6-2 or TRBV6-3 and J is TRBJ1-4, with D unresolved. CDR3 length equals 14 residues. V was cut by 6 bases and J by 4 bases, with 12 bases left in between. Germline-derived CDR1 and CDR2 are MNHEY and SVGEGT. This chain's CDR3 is CASRGFGHNEKLFF. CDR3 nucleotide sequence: TGTGCCAGCAGAGGGTTCGGGCATAATGAAAAACTGTTTTTT.

The DNA of the CDR3 is TGTGCCAGCAGTTTATTTCGGGGGACAAGAAACGAGCAGTACTTC. This gives the protein CASSLFRGTRNEQYF. The chain is built from TRBV27 and TRBJ2-5; D is possibly TRBD1 or TRBD2 (6 bases each). The J call is in doubt because the DNA end fits TRBJ2-7 better. CDR1 and CDR2 (germline): MNHEY, SMNVEV (reference sequence). CDR3 length: 15 amino acids.

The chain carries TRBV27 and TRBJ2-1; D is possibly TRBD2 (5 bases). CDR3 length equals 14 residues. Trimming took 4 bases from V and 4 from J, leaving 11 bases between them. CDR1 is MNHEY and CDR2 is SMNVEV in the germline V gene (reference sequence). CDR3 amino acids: CASSSPGYYNEQFF. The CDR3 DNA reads TGTGCCAGCAGTTCCCCGGGATATTACAATGAGCAGTTCTTC.

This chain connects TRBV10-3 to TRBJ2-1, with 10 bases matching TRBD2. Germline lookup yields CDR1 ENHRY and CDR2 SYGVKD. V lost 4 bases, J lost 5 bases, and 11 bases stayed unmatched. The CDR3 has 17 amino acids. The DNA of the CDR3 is TGTGCCATCAGTGCCAGCGGGAGGGCCTTAACAAACAATGAGCAGTTCTTC. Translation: CAISASGRALTNNEQFF.

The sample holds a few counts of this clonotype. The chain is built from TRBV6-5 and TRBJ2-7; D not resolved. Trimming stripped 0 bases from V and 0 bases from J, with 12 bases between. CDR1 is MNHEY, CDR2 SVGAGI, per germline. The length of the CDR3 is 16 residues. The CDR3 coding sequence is TGTGCCAGCAGTTACTCGACGCCTGGCAGCTCCTACGAGCAGTACTTC. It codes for CASSYSTPGSSYEQYF.

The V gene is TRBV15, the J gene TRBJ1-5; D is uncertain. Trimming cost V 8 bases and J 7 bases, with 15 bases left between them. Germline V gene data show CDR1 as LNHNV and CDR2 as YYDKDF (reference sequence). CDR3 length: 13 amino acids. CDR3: CATARTGKQPQHF. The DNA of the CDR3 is TGTGCCACCGCTAGGACTGGGAAACAGCCCCAGCATTTT.

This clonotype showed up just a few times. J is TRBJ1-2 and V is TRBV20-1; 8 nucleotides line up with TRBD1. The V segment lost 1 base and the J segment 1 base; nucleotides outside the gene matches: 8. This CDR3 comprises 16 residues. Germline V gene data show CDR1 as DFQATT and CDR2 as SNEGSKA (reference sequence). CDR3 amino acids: CSARGLTGDYNYGYTF. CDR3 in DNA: TGCAGTGCTAGAGGACTGACAGGGGATTATAACTATGGCTACACCTTC.

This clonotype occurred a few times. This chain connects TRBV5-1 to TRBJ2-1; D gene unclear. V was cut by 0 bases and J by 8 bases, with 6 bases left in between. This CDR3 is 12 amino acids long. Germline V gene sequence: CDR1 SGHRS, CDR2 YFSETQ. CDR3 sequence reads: CASSLAFHEQFF. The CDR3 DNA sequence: TGCGCCAGCAGCTTGGCCTTCCATGAGCAGTTCTTC.

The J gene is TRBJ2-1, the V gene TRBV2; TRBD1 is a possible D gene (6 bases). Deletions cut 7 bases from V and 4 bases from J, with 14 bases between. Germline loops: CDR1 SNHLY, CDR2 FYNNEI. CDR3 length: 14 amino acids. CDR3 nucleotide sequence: TGTGCCAGCACTGCGGACAGTGGTTACAATGAGCAGTTCTTC. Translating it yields CASTADSGYNEQFF.

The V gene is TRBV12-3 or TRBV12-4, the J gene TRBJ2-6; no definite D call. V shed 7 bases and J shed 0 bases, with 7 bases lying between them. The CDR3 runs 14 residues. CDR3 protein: CASNRDSGANVLTF. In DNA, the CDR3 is TGTGCCAGCAATAGGGACTCTGGGGCCAACGTCCTGACTTTC.

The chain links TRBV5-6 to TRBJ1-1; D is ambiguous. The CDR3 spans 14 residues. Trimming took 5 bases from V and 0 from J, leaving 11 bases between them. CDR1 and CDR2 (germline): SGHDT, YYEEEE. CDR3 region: CASSSSTVNTEAFF. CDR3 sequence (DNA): TGTGCCAGCAGTTCGAGTACGGTGAACACTGAAGCTTTCTTT.

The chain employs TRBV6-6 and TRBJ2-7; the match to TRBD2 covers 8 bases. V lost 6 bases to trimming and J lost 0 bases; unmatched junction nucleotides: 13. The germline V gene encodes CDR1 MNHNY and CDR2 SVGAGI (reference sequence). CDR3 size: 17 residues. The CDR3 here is CASRLRAGAGVSYEQYF. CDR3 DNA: TGTGCCAGCAGACTACGCGCTGGAGCGGGGGTCTCCTACGAGCAGTACTTC.

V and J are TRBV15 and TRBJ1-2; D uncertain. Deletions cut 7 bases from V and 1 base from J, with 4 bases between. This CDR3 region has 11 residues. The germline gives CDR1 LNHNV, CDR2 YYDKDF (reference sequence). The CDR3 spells CATNDNYGYTF. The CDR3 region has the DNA TGTGCCACCAATGATAACTATGGCTACACCTTC.

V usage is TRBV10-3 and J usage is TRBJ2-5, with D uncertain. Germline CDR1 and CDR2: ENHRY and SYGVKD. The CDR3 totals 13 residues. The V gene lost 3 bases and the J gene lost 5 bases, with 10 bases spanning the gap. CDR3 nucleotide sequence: TGTGCCATCAGTGATCGAGGTGTGGAGACCCAGTACTTC. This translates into CAISDRGVETQYF.

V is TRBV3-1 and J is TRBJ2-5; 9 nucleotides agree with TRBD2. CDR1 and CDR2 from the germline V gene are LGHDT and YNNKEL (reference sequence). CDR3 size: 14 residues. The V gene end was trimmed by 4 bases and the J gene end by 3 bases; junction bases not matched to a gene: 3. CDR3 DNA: TGTGCCAGCAGCCGACTAGCGGAGGAAGAGACCCAGTACTTC. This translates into CASSRLAEEETQYF.

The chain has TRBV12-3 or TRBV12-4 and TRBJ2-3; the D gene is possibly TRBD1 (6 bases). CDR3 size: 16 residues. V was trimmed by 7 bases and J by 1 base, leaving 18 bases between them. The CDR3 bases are TGTGCCAGCACCCAGGGGTTACAGGGTGGCACAGATACGCAGTATTTT. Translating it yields CASTQGLQGGTDTQYF.

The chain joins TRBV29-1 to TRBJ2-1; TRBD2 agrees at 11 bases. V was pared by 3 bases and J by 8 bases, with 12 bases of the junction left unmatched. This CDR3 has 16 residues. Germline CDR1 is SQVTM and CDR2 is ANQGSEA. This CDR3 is CSVDLVASGRIHEQFF. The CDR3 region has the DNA TGCAGCGTTGACCTGGTGGCTAGCGGGAGGATCCATGAGCAGTTCTTC.

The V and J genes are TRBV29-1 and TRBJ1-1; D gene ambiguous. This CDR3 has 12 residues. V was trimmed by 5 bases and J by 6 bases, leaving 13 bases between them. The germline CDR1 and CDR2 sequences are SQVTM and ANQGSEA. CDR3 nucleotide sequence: TGCAGCGTTCAAAGCCCGGCTCCTGAAGCTTTCTTT. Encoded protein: CSVQSPAPEAFF.

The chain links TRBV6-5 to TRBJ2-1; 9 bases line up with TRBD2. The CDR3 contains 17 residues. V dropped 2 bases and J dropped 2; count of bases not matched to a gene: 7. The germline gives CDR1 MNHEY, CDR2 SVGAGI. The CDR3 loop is CASSYLGIAGAYNEQFF. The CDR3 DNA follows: TGTGCCAGCAGTTACCTAGGGATAGCGGGAGCCTACAATGAGCAGTTCTTC.

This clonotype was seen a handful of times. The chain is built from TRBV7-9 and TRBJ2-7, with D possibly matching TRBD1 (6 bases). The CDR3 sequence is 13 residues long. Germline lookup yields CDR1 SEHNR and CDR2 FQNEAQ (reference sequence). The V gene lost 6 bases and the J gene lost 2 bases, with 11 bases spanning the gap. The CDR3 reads CASSETGAYEQYF. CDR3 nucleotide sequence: TGTGCCAGCAGTGAGACAGGAGCCTACGAGCAGTACTTC.

CDR3 sequence: CASSQGQGRIGELFF. The CDR3 bases are TGTGCCAGCAGCCAGGGACAGGGTAGGATCGGGGAGCTGTTTTTT. This rearrangement joins TRBV12-3 or TRBV12-4 to TRBJ2-2; 9 nucleotides match TRBD1. There are 15 residues in the CDR3. The J segment lost 7 bases and the V segment lost 6 bases, leaving 9 bases of the junction unmatched.